This T cell receptor beta chain was sequenced during a study of blood T cell repertoires in COVID-19. Study information: Sources were T cells, B-cell-depleted T cells, or PBMCs; the material itself was cDNA or gDNA.

Per the original methods: It was from reference gene primer amplification that nucleated cell counts were estimated. The protocol was immunoSEQ multiplex PCR, while the TCRdb copy is restricted to in-frame clones and leaves out a portion. D and trimming were read from the DNA, whereas the V and J calls and clone size are those reported in that table. This table has some 95,000 clones, approximately 86% appearing once. The V gene's germline CDR1 is LGHNT and CDR2 FRNRAP. The ends lost 3 bases at V and 8 bases at J; junction bases unmatched: 5. This CDR3 is 15 amino acids long. This clonotype was sampled from an elderly man with active or convalescent COVID-19. The chain links TRBV12-5 to TRBJ1-4; TRBD1 matches 11 bases. The sequenced sample was peripheral blood. The CDR3 protein is CASGLGTGGGEKLFF. The CDR3 bases are TGTGCTAGTGGTTTAGGGACAGGGGGAGGAGAAAAACTGTTTTTT.